The next 14 T cell receptor beta chains were all read from a single sample in a study of blood T cell repertoires in COVID-19. The repertoire was sequenced with immunoSEQ multiplex PCR; TCRdb's copy has only in-frame clones and lacks some. The data hold a few hundred thousand clones, with about 81% observed a single time. The source material was PBMCs or T cells enriched from blood (not recorded which). These TCRs come from a man in his forties who had recovered from COVID-19.

The chain recombines TRBV3-1 (or the pseudogene TRBV3-2) with TRBJ2-7; 9 nucleotides agree with TRBD1. Germline loops: CDR1 LGHDT, CDR2 YNNKEL (reference sequence). This CDR3 has 16 amino acids. Trimming took 4 bases from V and 3 from J; bases not matched to a gene: 10. The CDR3 region has the DNA TGTGCCAGCAGCCGATTGCCGGGACAGGGTAGCTACGAGCAGTACTTC. Translating gives CASSRLPGQGSYEQYF.

The rearrangement joins TRBV4-2 to TRBJ1-6; TRBD1 agrees at 9 bases. Germline lookup yields CDR1 LGHNA and CDR2 YNFKEQ. This CDR3 contains 15 residues. Trimming at V came to 4 bases and at J to 5 bases, leaving 3 bases not matched to a gene. CDR3 amino acids: CASSLRDRDNSPLHF. In DNA, the CDR3 is TGTGCCAGCAGCCTACGGGACAGGGATAATTCACCCCTCCACTTT.

The chain carries TRBV14 and TRBJ2-3; 8 nucleotides agree with TRBD2. Trimming took 1 base from V and 2 from J; bases not matched to a gene: 11. This CDR3 is built from 18 residues. In germline, CDR1 is SGHDN, CDR2 FVKESK. The CDR3 DNA is TGTGCCAGCAGCCAAGCGTCGGGGGGACTAGGGATCACAGATACGCAGTATTTT. This sequence encodes CASSQASGGLGITDTQYF. Filled out from reference TRBV14 and TRBJ2-3, the complete variable domain reads EAGVTQFPSHSVIEKGQTVTLRCDPISGHDNLYWYRRVMGKEIKFLLHFVKESKQDESGMPNNRFLAERTGGTYSTLKVQPAELEDSGVYFCASSQASGGLGITDTQYFGPGTRLTVL.

The CDR3 nucleotides are TGTGCCAGCAGCGGAGGGTCGGGTGGCTACACCTTC. Encoded protein: CASSGGSGGYTF. The chain recombines TRBV7-8 with TRBJ1-2; no reliable D call. CDR3 length equals 12 residues. Trimming stripped 5 bases from V and 7 bases from J, with 11 bases between. CDR1 is SGHVS and CDR2 is FQNEAQ in the germline V gene.

There are a few counts of this clone. The chain joins TRBV6-5 to TRBJ2-2; TRBD1 might be the D (5 bases). V was trimmed by 6 bases and J by 6 bases, leaving 11 bases between them. The CDR3 has 13 residues. CDR1 and CDR2 (germline): MNHEY, SVGAGI. CDR3: CASRVRVAGELFF. The CDR3, as DNA: TGTGCCAGCAGAGTCAGGGTAGCCGGGGAGCTGTTTTTT.

J is TRBJ1-4 and V is TRBV20-1, with D unclear. The V and J ends lost 4 bases and 4 bases respectively, with 7 bases between them. The CDR3 has 12 residues. The V gene's germline CDR1 is DFQATT and CDR2 SNEGSKA (reference sequence). The CDR3 DNA reads TGCAGTGCTACTGATATTAATGAAAAACTGTTTTTT. Its protein is CSATDINEKLFF.

The chain links TRBV5-1 to TRBJ2-7, with 8 bases aligning to TRBD2. Trimming removed 7 bases from V and 2 bases from J; junction bases left unmatched: 8. This CDR3 spans 14 amino acids. The germline V gene encodes CDR1 SGHRS and CDR2 YFSETQ. CDR3 region: CASSGGATTYEQYF. For the CDR3, the DNA is TGCGCCAGCTCCGGGGGGGCGACTACCTACGAGCAGTACTTC.

A note on this clone: Distinct nucleotide sequences in the sample also encode this CDR3. The genes are TRBV5-1 and TRBJ2-2, with TRBD1 as a possible D gene (5 bases). This CDR3 region has 14 residues. V lost 2 bases to trimming and J lost 1 base, with 6 bases between them. Per the germline V gene, CDR1 is SGHRS and CDR2 is YFSETQ. Here the CDR3 reads CASSLGQNTGELFF. CDR3 coding DNA: TGCGCCAGCAGCTTAGGACAGAACACCGGGGAGCTGTTTTTT.

This clone came up a few times. The chain joins TRBV24-1 to TRBJ2-1, with a tentative D call TRBD2 (5 bases). The V end was cut by 3 bases, the J end by 4 bases, with 15 bases between. The CDR3 loop spans 16 amino acids. The germline gives CDR1 KGHDR, CDR2 SFDVKD. CDR3 residues: CATSDLPGFEYNEQFF. The DNA for the CDR3 is TGTGCCACCAGTGATCTGCCGGGGTTCGAGTACAATGAGCAGTTCTTC.

The V call is TRBV7-3, the J call TRBJ2-1, with 8 bases that match TRBD2. V dropped 4 bases and J dropped 6; count of bases not matched to a gene: 14. CDR1 is SGHTA, CDR2 FQGTGA, per germline. The CDR3 spans 17 residues. Here the CDR3 reads CASSSQNAGGLGNEQFF. CDR3 DNA sequence: TGTGCCAGCAGCTCCCAGAATGCGGGAGGACTGGGCAATGAGCAGTTCTTC.

V is TRBV10-3 and J is TRBJ2-3, with D maybe TRBD2 (6 bases). In germline, CDR1 is ENHRY, CDR2 SYGVKD. CDR3 size: 15 residues. The V and J ends lost 8 bases and 0 bases respectively, with 15 bases between them. The CDR3 here is CAIGDSGSSTDTQYF. In DNA form, the CDR3 reads TGTGCCATCGGAGATAGCGGAAGTAGCACAGATACGCAGTATTTT.

The chain employs TRBV10-2 and TRBJ2-3; 7 positions agree with TRBD1. The CDR3 is 15 amino acids. Germline V gives CDR1 WSHSY, CDR2 SAAADI. The junction had 9 bases not matched to a gene; V was cut back by 7 bases and J by 2 bases. The CDR3 nucleotides read TGCGCCAGCAACGAAGCCGGGACAGTCACAGATACGCAGTATTTT. Translation: CASNEAGTVTDTQYF.

The chain combines TRBV6-1 with TRBJ2-1, with 9 bases aligning to TRBD1. Per germline, CDR1 MNHNS and CDR2 SASEGT. V was clipped by 3 bases and J by 12 bases; unmatched bases: 9. The CDR3 has 14 residues. In DNA form, the CDR3 reads TGTGCCAGCAGTGAGGAACACAGGGGGCGAGGGCAGTTCTTC. This codes for CASSEEHRGRGQFF.

The CDR3 sequence: CASSVTGTNEQFF. The CDR3 bases are TGTGCCAGCAGCGTCACAGGGACCAATGAGCAGTTCTTC. This chain links TRBV7-3 with TRBJ2-1, with D possibly being TRBD1 (6 bases). Germline V lookup: CDR1 SGHTA, CDR2 FQGTGA. The CDR3 is 13 residues long. Trimming shortened V by 5 bases and J by 6 bases, and 11 bases separated the two germline ends. Using reference TRBV7-3 and TRBJ2-1 for the parts outside the CDR3, the full variable domain is GAGVSQTPSNKVTEKGKYVELRCDPISGHTALYWYRQSLGQGPEFLIYFQGTGAADDSGLPNDRFFAVRPEGSVSTLKIQRTERGDSAVYLCASSVTGTNEQFFGPGTRLTVL.